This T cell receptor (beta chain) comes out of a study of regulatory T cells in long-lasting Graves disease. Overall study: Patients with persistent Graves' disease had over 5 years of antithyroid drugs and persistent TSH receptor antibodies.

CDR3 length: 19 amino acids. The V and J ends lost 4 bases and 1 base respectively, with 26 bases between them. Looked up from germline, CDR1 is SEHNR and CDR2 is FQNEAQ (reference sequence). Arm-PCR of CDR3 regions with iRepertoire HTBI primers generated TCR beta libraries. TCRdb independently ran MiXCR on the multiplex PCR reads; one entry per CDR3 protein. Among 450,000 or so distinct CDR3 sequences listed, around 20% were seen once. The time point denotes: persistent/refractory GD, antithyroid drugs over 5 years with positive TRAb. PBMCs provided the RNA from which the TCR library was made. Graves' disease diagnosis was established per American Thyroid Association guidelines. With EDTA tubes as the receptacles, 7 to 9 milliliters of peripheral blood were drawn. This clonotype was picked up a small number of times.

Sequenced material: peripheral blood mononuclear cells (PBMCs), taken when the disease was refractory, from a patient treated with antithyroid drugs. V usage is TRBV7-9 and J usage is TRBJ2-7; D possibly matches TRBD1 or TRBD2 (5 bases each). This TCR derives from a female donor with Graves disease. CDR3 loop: CASSSSIRAGTYESYEQYF. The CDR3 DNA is TGTGCCAGCAGCTCTTCGATAAGAGCCGGGACCTATGAGTCCTACGAGCAGTACTTC.